In its sample, the clone carrying this TCR beta chain was seen once. The CDR3 is 15 residues long. The ends were cut back, 2 bases at V and 0 bases at J, with 5 bases in the middle. Per the germline V gene, CDR1 is SNHLY and CDR2 is FYNNEI. Measured with immunoSEQ multiplex PCR; TCRdb has only the in-frame clones, and not every one. Of about 400,000 clones listed, 85% to 90% were seen once; the top ten hold 1.7%. Ages ranged from roughly 18 to 95 years, with residence in about two dozen US areas. Participants had their cohort set by participant-reported clinical history. Cohort 3 donors were reported recovered after two negative PCRs, clearance, or symptom resolution. This sample was taken from a study of blood T cell repertoires in COVID-19. Study-wide context: The United States, Italy and Spain were the sources of the acute and convalescent COVID-19 samples.

The sequence was collected from a woman aged 25 to 39 who had recovered from COVID-19. The V call is TRBV2, the J call TRBJ2-6, with D uncertain. Sequencing used PBMCs or T cells enriched from blood (not recorded which). CDR3 DNA: TGTGCCAGCAGTGAATGGAGCTCTGGGGCCAACGTCCTGACTTTC. Its translation is CASSEWSSGANVLTF. Supplemented by reference TRBV2 and TRBJ2-6, the full variable domain reads EPEVTQTPSHQVTQMGQEVILRCVPISNHLYFYWYRQILGQKVEFLVSFYNNEISEKSEIFDDQFSVERPDGSNFTLKIRSTKLEDSAMYFCASSEWSSGANVLTFGAGSRLTVL.